This T cell receptor (beta chain) was obtained from a study of T cells in Graves' hyperthyroidism and ophthalmopathy. Those with hyperthyroidism were 18 to 65 years old, newly diagnosed, and ill for under 2 months. This clonotype was seen repeatedly, ten times or more. The antigen remains unidentified. Amplification yielded TCR beta CDR3 regions, with RNA transcripts as the source. Carried out on the TCR CDR3, a first-round RT-PCR used the HTBI primer set. Each CDR3 protein is one row after TCRdb ran MiXCR on the multiplex PCR reads. The table records approximately 520,000 distinct CDR3 sequences, around 21% of them present only once. Whole-study results and caveats: Most clonotypes that expanded in the thyroid above 0.001 also showed up in blood.

In germline, CDR1 is SNHLY, CDR2 FYNNEI. Trimming removed 7 bases from V and 2 bases from J, with 12 bases in between. CDR3 length: 13 residues. The V call is TRBV2, the J call TRBJ2-7; TRBD1 is a possible D gene (6 bases). This TCR came from a man in his late teens or twenties with Graves' hyperthyroidism. Material for sequencing was blood. CDR3 nucleotide sequence: TGTGCCAGCAAGCAGGGGACCACCTACGAGCAGTACTTC. Its translation is CASKQGTTYEQYF.